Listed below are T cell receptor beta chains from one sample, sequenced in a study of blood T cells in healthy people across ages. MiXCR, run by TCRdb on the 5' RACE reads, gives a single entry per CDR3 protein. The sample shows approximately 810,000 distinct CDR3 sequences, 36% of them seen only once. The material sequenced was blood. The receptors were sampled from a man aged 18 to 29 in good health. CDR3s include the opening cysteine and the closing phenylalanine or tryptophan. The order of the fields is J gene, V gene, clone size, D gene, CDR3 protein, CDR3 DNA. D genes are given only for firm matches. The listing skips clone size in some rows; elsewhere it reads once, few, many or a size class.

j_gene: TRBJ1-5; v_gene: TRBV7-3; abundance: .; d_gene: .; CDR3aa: CASRHRDLSNQPQHF; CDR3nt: TGTGCCAGCAGACACAGGGACCTTAGCAATCAGCCCCAGCATTTT
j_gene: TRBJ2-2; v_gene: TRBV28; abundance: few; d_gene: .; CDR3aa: CASSYGTGHLNTGELFF; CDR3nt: TGTGCCAGCAGTTACGGGACGGGACACCTAAACACCGGGGAGCTGTTTTTT
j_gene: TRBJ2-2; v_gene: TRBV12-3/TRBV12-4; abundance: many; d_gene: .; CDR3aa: CAFTGRNTGELFF; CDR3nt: TGTGCCTTCACAGGGAGGAACACCGGGGAGCTGTTTTTT
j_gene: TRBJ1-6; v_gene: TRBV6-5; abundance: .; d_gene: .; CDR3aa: CASQLAPQMPPHF; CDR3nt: TGTGCCAGTCAACTCGCCCCTCAGATGCCCCCCCACTTT
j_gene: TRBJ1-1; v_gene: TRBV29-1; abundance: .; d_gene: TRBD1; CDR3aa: CSGLTGSAEAFF; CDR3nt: TGCAGCGGACTGACAGGGAGCGCTGAAGCTTTCTTT
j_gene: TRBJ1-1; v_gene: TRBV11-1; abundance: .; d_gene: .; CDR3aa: CASSSMGPRDTEAFF; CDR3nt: TGTGCCAGCAGCTCAATGGGCCCCCGGGACACTGAAGCTTTCTTT
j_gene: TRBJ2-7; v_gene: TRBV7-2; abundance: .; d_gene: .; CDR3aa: CASNQLGSYEQYF; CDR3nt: TGTGCCAGCAACCAACTAGGCTCCTACGAGCAGTACTTC
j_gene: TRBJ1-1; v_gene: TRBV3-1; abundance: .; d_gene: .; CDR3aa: CASSQGLYTEAFF; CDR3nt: TGTGCCAGCAGCCAAGGGCTCTACACTGAAGCTTTCTTT
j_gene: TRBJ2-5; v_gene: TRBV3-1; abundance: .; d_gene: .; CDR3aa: CASSQVGGGRGTQYF; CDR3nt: TGTGCCAGCAGCCAAGTTGGGGGGGGCAGGGGGACCCAGTACTTC
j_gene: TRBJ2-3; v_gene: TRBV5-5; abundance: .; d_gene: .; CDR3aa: CASSLGPTDIDTQYF; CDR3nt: TGTGCCAGCAGCTTGGGGCCCACCGACATAGATACGCAGTATTTT
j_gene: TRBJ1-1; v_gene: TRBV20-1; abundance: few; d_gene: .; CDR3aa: CSAVTGGLAFF; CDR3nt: TGCAGTGCTGTCACCGGGGGGCTGGCTTTCTTT
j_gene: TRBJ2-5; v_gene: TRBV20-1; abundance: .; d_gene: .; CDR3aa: CSARGGAGQETQYF; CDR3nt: TGCAGTGCGAGAGGAGGGGCGGGGCAAGAGACCCAGTACTTC
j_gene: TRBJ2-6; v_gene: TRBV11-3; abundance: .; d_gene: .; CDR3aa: CASSSNTGTRRLGANVLTF; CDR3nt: TGTGCCAGCAGCTCTAACACCGGGACGCGCCGTCTCGGGGCCAACGTCCTGACTTTC
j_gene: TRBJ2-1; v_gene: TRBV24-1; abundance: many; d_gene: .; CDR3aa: CATSDRTHNEQFF; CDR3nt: TGTGCCACCAGTGATCGGACCCACAATGAGCAGTTCTTC
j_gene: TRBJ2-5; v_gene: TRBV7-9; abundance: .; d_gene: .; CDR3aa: CASSLQDVYNEQYF; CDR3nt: TGTGCCAGCAGCTTACAGGACGTTTACAATGAGCAGTACTTC
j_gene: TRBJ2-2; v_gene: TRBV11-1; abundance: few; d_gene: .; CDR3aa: CASSSGRWGLGTGELFF; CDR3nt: TGTGCCAGCAGCTCAGGTCGATGGGGATTAGGCACCGGGGAGCTGTTTTTT
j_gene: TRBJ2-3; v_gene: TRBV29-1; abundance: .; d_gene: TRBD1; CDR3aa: CSLGQGADTQYF; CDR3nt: TGCAGCCTGGGACAGGGGGCAGATACGCAGTATTTT
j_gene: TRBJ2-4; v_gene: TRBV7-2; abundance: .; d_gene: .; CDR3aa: CASSLAGQYIQYF; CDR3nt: TGTGCCAGCAGCTTAGCCGGGCAGTACATTCAGTACTTC
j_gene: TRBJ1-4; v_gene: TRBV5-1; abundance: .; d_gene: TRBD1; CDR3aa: CASARTGANEKLFF; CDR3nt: TGCGCCAGCGCCCGGACAGGGGCTAATGAAAAACTGTTTTTT
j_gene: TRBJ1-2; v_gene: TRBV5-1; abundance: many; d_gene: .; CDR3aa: CASSRRDGADYGYTF; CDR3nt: TGCGCCAGCAGCCGCCGTGATGGGGCAGACTATGGCTACACCTTC
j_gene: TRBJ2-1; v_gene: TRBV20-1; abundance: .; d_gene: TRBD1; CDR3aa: CSAGAGGGNEQFF; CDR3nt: TGCAGTGCCGGGGCAGGGGGCGGCAATGAGCAGTTCTTC
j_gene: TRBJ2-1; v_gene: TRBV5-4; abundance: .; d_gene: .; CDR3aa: CASSLGRGPSYNERFF; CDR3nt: TGTGCCAGCAGCCTAGGCCGGGGGCCATCCTACAATGAGCGGTTCTTC
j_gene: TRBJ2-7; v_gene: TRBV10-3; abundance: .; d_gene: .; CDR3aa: CAINSGSFSYNEQYF; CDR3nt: TGTGCCATCAATTCAGGTTCCTTCTCCTACAATGAGCAGTACTTC
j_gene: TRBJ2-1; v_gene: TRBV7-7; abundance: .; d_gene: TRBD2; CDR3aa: CASSLSSGGIYEQFF; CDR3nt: TGTGCTAGCAGCTTATCTAGCGGGGGGATCTATGAGCAGTTCTTC
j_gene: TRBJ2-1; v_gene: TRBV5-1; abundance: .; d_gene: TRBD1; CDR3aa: CASRSRGYNEQFF; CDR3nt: TGCGCCAGCAGATCCAGGGGGTACAATGAGCAGTTCTTC
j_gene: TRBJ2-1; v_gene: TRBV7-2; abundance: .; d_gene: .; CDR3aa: CASSLSPLDPEQFF; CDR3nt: TGTGCCAGCAGCTTATCCCCACTAGATCCTGAGCAGTTCTTC
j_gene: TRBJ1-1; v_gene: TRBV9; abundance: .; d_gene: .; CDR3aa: CASSVEGRYTEAFF; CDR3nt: TGTGCCAGCAGCGTTGAAGGACGGTACACTGAAGCTTTCTTT
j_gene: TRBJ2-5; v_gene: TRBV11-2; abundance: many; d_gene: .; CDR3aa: CASSWPGRTQETQYF; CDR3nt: TGTGCCAGCAGCTGGCCGGGACGGACTCAAGAGACCCAGTACTTC
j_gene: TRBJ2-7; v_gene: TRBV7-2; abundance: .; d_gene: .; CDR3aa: CARSQQGYEQYF; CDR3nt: TGTGCCAGGAGTCAACAGGGTTACGAGCAGTACTTC
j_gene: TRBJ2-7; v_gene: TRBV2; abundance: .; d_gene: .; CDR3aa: CASSVGSKYEQYF; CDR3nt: TGTGCCAGCAGTGTAGGTAGCAAGTACGAGCAGTACTTC
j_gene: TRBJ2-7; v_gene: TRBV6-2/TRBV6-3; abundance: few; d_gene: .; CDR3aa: CASSYARVEQYF; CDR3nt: TGTGCCAGCAGTTACGCCAGGGTCGAGCAGTACTTC
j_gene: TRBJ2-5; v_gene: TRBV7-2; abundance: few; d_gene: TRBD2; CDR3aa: CASSSQLAGGQETQYF; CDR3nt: TGTGCCAGCAGCTCGCAACTAGCGGGGGGCCAAGAGACCCAGTACTTC
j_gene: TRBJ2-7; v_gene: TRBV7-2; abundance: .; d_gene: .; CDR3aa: CASSFRGGGHIYEQYF; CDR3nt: TGTGCCAGCAGCTTTAGGGGTGGAGGACATATCTACGAGCAGTACTTC